This T cell receptor beta chain was captured by sequencing in a study of cytomegalovirus exposure and HLA in healthy donors (TCRdb year 2017). Some background on the complete study: According to an earlier analysis of 550 to 750 of the donors, about 170 million T cells yielded roughly 110 million unique TCR beta sequences and less than 300 Gb of sequence data. Because of strong linkage in the cohort, a few DR-DQ haplotypes were treated as single units for association and clustering. Across 398 genotyped donors of the cohort, an average of approximately 240,000 unique TCR beta nucleotide sequences per donor were sequenced, and roughly 18% of those sequences were non-productive. A later analysis re-analyzed previously published TCR beta repertoires from 660 or so donors and added high-resolution HLA genotyping to study TCR occurrence patterns. Roughly 320 gigabases of sequencing data and roughly 81 million unique TCR sequences made up an early release that covered fewer than 650 HLA-typed donors. In the later analysis, no new phenotypic data were used to find candidate immune exposures; instead, reliance was placed on TCR beta sequences and their occurrence across donors. To decide whether each TCR beta V gene segment behaved as functional or pseudogenic, an earlier analysis of fewer than 750 of the donors relied on high-throughput TCR beta sequencing. Of the 350 to 400 genotyped donors, about 80% fell in the genetic ancestry cluster associated with self-reported Caucasian donors. The study used immunosequencing to profile the T cell repertoires of 666 subjects and linked those repertoires to cytomegalovirus serostatus. Alongside the repertoire data, information on donor age, sex, ethnicity and CMV serostatus was compiled. To predict cytomegalovirus infection status, the study brought together high-throughput TCR immunosequencing, statistical association of individual TCRs with disease status, and machine learning. All discovery cohort repertoires had been generated using a single sequencing platform. The study aimed to test whether signatures of past pathogen exposure could be identified by cataloging public T cell receptors. Typing coverage differed by locus: A, B, C, DRB1 and DQB1 were typed in roughly 620-630 donors, DQA1 in 522, DPA1 in around 580, and DPB1 in approximately 450. Genome-wide SNP genotypes for about 65% of the roughly 670 donors were used in a later genetic analysis, which treated that subset as a discovery cohort. In addition to the first cohort of around 670 subjects, a separate validation cohort of approximately 120 different subjects was used. Class I and class II HLA loci were covered by the typing at four-digit resolution. What the work shows at the level of the full study, not this receptor alone: While some public TCRs were present in many individuals, most TCR sequences turned up only very rarely across donors. The classifier was reported to diagnose cytomegalovirus status with high specificity and sensitivity in both the original cohort and the validation cohort. Compared with equally common non-associated chains, HLA-associated TCR beta chains in a later analysis were more clonally expanded and had lower generation probabilities. In a later analysis, the rate of TCR association differed among HLA loci, with DRB1 alleles having the most associated TCRs and HLA-C alleles having the fewest. The study gave a list of 150 to 200 TCR beta chains associated with cytomegalovirus. Strong co-occurrence of HLA alleles, especially DR and DQ, made assigning TCR associations to individual alleles difficult. Most CMV-associated TCR beta chains appeared to be HLA-restricted in a later analysis, and the HLA associations seemed to be driven largely by CMV exposure. CMV serostatus was the only immune exposure information available for the cohort. The authors suggested that the approach could potentially be extended to other disease states and immunological phenotypes. A cluster of highly shared sequence variants was judged likely to be a technical artifact of the sequencing pipeline. Linkage disequilibrium might explain the correlated functional status among segregating V segments, but an unknown experimental factor could not be excluded. A further reported finding was that TCR beta sequences accurately predicted the HLA-A and HLA-B alleles for most subjects in the first cohort. Because the 87-base-pair reads could not distinguish some IMGT-functional V segments, including TRBV6-2 and TRBV6-3, those segments were excluded. Broadly in line with IMGT annotations, most TCR beta V segments showed up in productive rearrangements about 87% or about 30% of the time in an earlier analysis of some 590 of the donors. Because HLA typing was missing for some donors at each locus, association tests included only the typed subset. In a later genetic analysis, a missense DCLRE1C variant was associated with V-gene and J-gene trimming of TCR beta chains, and the association was replicated in an independent cohort. At a false discovery rate of 0.05, a later analysis linked around 17,000 TCR beta sequences to specific HLA alleles. In a later analysis, several top co-occurrence clusters were reported to appear linked to parvovirus B19, influenza, CMV and Epstein-Barr virus. Roughly uniform sequencing depth across donors was assumed in presence/absence analyses, although this assumption may not hold. Three of the identified cytomegalovirus-associated TCR beta chains were confirmed in vitro to be specific for cytomegalovirus antigens. This cohort had only TCR beta chains sequenced, and the lack of alpha or paired-chain data limited which features could be detected. Compared with the approximately 670-donor mean, donors in an Asian-associated ancestry cluster had fewer N-insertions in productive TCRs, according to a later genetic analysis. Because counts were too low, about 18 rarely observed V segments, including chromosome 9 orphons, were left out of the earlier analysis of some 640 of the donors.

In total, over 600 healthy bone marrow donors made up the cohort. Cohort members were all nominally healthy when sampled, although unrecorded immune exposures were likely present. The donor was CMV seropositive and was included in the group of 289 seropositive cohort members. Each donor provided a peripheral blood sample, and peripheral blood mononuclear cells were used for TCR beta sequencing. Genomic DNA was extracted from the blood cell samples with the Qiagen DNeasy Blood Extraction Kit. Per the germline V gene, SGHRS is the CDR1 and YFSETQ is the CDR2. V has 0 bases trimmed and J has 8 bases trimmed; junction bases matching no gene number 14. Measured from the cysteine to the phenylalanine, the CDR3 is 17 residues long. Only the CDR3 region is kept as DNA, spanning 51 bases read in frame from base 1. Library generation was performed with the immunoSEQ multiplex PCR assay. For the multiplex PCR, a mixture combining 60 forward primers for TCR Vbeta segments and 13 reverse primers for TCR Jbeta segments was used. The CDR3 region of rearranged TCR beta genes was amplified from genomic DNA with a multiplex PCR assay. The Illumina HiSeq System was used to sequence the amplified TCR beta libraries as 87-base-pair reads. From the authors' description of their analysis: A later analysis counted about 80 million unique TCR beta chains across the 640 or so repertoires, and around 9.9 million of these chains were shared by at least two donors. Raw reads were error-corrected and collapsed into unique sequences by a nearest-neighbor algorithm in which closely related sequences were merged to remove PCR and sequencing errors. Alignment of CDR3 sequences to IMGT reference sequences was used to assign V, D and J gene segments. For a sequence to be retained, a match of at least six nucleotides to both a V gene segment and a J gene segment was required. A rearrangement counted as productive if the CDR3 had no stop codons and remained in frame with V and J, and every other rearrangement counted as non-productive. Following IMGT convention, CDR3 was defined as the stretch from the second conserved V-encoded cysteine up to the conserved J-encoded phenylalanine. The earlier analysis of a few hundred of the donors excluded any sequence lacking an unambiguous match to a single V gene segment. In an earlier analysis of several hundred of the donors, V segments were called functional above 56.7% productive rearrangements and were called segregating when the between-donor standard deviation exceeded 5%. To diagnose cytomegalovirus status from the catalog of TCR beta chain sequences, a statistical classification framework was built. V and J gene assignment, in a later analysis, came from comparing TCR nucleotide sequences with IMGT/GENE-DB human TR gene sequences. A later analysis assigned CDR3 sequences and most-parsimonious VDJ recombination scenarios with the TCRdist pipeline. In a later analysis, each TCR beta chain was defined by its CDR3 amino acid sequence together with its V-gene family, and reads lacking a unique V-gene family were excluded. A later analysis removed several hundred highly shared, low-generation-probability nucleotide sequences to deal with suspected cross-contamination and a sequencing artifact. In a later analysis, a clonal expansion index for each public chain was calculated from normalized within-repertoire ranks of inferred template counts. A later analysis computed generation probabilities with a VDJ recombination model fitted to out-of-frame rearrangements, and checked the results against IGoR. In a later analysis, hypergeometric tests were used to score TCR-TCR, TCR-HLA and TCR-CMV co-occurrence, with a repertoire-size bias correction applied to TCR pairs. In a later analysis, false discovery rates were estimated by permuting HLA or CMV assignments 20 times. In a later analysis, co-occurring TCRs were grouped using DBSCAN, and TCRdist sequence similarity was added for clustering within HLA-allele-positive subsets. Repertoires with fewer than 30,000 or more than 120,000 public chains were left out of co-occurrence clustering, as were a handful of repertoires with anomalous nucleotide sharing. Not all clones reach the TCRdb copy of this immuneACCESS table, which keeps in-frame sequences only. Checked studies attribute under half of the gap to unresolved V genes and leave the rest unexplained. V, J and clone size derive from that table, while D and trimming were established from the DNA sequence. The sample table shows around 150,000 clones, and roughly 79% are seen once. The biggest ten clones account for 7% to 9% of the sample.

On this clone itself: Its antigen remains unidentified. No clone much larger than this one lies a single base away; base qualities are absent.

The sample consisted of PBMCs. This TCR was sampled from a male donor in good health and CMV-seropositive. In this chain, TRBV5-1 is recombined with TRBJ2-4; 7 bases in between match TRBD2. The DNA is TGCGCCAGCAGCTTGGTGGGGACTACCCCCAATCGGGACATTCAGTACTTC. This is translated as CASSLVGTTPNRDIQYF.